This entry lists 2 T cell receptor beta chains sequenced from one sample in a study of blood T cell repertoires in COVID-19. The data were produced by immunoSEQ multiplex PCR, yet TCRdb's version contains in-frame clones alone and is incomplete. The data show more than 95,000 clones, approximately 83% seen once. Material: peripheral blood. The receptors shown here come from a man aged 50 or older with acute or convalescent COVID-19.

The chain has TRBV4-1 and TRBJ2-1; D is perhaps TRBD1 (5 bases). The CDR3 has 15 amino acids. Trimming left V 1 base short and J 2 bases short, with 9 bases between. In germline, CDR1 is MGHRA, CDR2 YSYEKL. Here the CDR3 reads CASSQGQGPYNEQFF. The CDR3 nucleotides read TGCGCCAGCAGCCAAGGGCAGGGCCCCTACAATGAGCAGTTCTTC.

The chain uses TRBV7-3 and TRBJ2-1; TRBD2 aligns across 7 bases. With V trimmed by 0 bases and J by 5 bases, 4 bases remained unmatched. Germline V lookup: CDR1 SGHTA, CDR2 FQGTGA. The CDR3 is 15 amino acids. The CDR3: CASSLTSSGNNEQFF. The CDR3 DNA reads as TGTGCCAGCAGCTTAACGTCTAGCGGTAACAATGAGCAGTTCTTC.